The T cell receptor (beta chain) described here comes from a study of cytomegalovirus exposure and HLA in healthy donors. Germline V gene sequence: CDR1 SGDLS, CDR2 YYNGEE. V dropped 0 bases and J dropped 5 bases, with 11 bases sitting between them. This CDR3 comprises 14 residues. The donors were members of the approximately 130-subject validation cohort (separate from the roughly 670-subject first cohort). The method was immunoSEQ multiplex PCR; TCRdb's version includes in-frame clones alone and lacks a portion of them. There are more than 95,000 clones in the sample; roughly 94% occur only once, and roughly 1.2% lies in the top ten.

The chain links TRBV9 to TRBJ2-5; D is ambiguous. The receptor's source is a woman younger than 30 in good health and CMV-seronegative. What was sequenced was PBMCs. The chain's CDR3 is CASSVVGYGETQYF. The CDR3 coding sequence is TGTGCCAGCAGCGTAGTCGGGTACGGGGAGACCCAGTACTTC.